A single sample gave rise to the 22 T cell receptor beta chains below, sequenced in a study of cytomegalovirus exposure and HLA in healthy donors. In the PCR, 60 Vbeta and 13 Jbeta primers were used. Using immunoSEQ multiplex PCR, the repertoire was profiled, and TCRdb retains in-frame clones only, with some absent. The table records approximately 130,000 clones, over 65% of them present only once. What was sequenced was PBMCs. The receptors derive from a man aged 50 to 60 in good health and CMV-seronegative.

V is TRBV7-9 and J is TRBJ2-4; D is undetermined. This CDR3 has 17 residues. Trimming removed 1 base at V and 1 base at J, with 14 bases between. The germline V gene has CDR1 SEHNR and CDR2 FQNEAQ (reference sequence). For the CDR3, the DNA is TGTGCCAGCAGCTTAGAGCGCCAGCCGCTTGCCAAAAACATTCAGTACTTC. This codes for CASSLERQPLAKNIQYF.

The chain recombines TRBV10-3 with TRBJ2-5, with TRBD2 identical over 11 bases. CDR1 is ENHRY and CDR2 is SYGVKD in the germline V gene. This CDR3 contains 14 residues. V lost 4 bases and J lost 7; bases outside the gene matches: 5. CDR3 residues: CAISGGGLAGTQYF. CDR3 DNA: TGTGCCATCAGTGGGGGTGGACTAGCGGGGACCCAGTACTTC.

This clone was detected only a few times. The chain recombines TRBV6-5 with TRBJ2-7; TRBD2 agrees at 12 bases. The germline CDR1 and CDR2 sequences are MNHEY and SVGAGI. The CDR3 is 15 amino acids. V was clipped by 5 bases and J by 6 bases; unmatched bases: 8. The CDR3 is CASSAWTSGKTEQYF. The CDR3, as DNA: TGTGCCAGCAGTGCCTGGACTAGCGGGAAAACCGAGCAGTACTTC.

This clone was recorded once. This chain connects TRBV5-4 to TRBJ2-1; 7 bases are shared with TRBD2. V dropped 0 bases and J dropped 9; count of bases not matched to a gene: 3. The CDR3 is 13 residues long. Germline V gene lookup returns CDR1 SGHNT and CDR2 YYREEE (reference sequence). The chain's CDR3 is CASSLVSGGEQFF. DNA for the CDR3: TGTGCCAGCAGCTTGGTTTCGGGGGGTGAGCAGTTCTTC.

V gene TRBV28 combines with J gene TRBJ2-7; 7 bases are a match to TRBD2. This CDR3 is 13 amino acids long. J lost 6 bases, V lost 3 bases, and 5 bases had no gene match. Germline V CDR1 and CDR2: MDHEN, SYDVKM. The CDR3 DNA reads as TGTGCCAGCAGTTTGGGCGGGAGCACCGAGCAGTACTTC. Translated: CASSLGGSTEQYF.

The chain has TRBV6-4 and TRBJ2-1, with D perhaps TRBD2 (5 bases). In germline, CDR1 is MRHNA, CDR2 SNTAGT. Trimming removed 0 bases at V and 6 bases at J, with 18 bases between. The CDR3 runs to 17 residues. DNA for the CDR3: TGTGCCAGCAGTGACTCGATGTGGGCAGGACGGGGCAATGAGCAGTTCTTC. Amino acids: CASSDSMWAGRGNEQFF.

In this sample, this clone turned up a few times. The CDR3 bases are TGTGCCAGCAGTTGGACTAGCGGGAGGGCCACCGGGGAGCTGTTTTTT. Its protein is CASSWTSGRATGELFF. V usage is TRBV7-2 and J usage is TRBJ2-2; the match to TRBD2 covers 15 bases. In germline, CDR1 is SGHTA, CDR2 FQGNSA. The junction had 3 bases not matched to a gene; V was cut back by 6 bases and J by 4 bases. The CDR3 consists of 16 residues. The complete variable domain, with remaining parts taken from reference TRBV7-2 and TRBJ2-2, reads GAGVSQSPSNKVTEKGKDVELRCDPISGHTALYWYRQSLGQGLEFLIYFQGNSAPDKSGLPSDRFSAERTGGSVSTLTIQRTQQEDSAVYLCASSWTSGRATGELFFGEGSRLTVL.

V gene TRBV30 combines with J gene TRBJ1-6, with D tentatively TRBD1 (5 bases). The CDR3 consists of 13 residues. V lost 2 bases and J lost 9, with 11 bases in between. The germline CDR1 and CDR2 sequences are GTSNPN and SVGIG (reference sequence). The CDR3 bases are TGTGCCTGGAGTTCAGGGTCGGCTTCACCCCTCCACTTT. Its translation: CAWSSGSASPLHF. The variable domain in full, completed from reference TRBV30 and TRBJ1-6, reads SQTIHQWPATLVQPVGSPLSLECTVEGTSNPNLYWYRQAAGRGLQLLFYSVGIGQISSEVPQNLSASRPQDRQFILSSKKLLLSDSGFYLCAWSSGSASPLHFGNGTRLTVT.

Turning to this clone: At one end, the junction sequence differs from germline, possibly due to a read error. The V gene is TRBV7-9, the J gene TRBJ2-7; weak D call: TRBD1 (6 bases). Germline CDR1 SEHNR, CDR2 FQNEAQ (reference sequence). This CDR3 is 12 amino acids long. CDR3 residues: CSSCGQTYEQYF. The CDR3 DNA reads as TGTTCCAGCTGTGGACAGACCTACGAGCAGTACTTC.

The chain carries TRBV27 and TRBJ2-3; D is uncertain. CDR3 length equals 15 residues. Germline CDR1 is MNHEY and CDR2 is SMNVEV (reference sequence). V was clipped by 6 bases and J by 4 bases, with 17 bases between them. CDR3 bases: TGTGCCAGCAGCCGGCCCACAGTGGGCTCAGATACGCAGTATTTT. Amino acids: CASSRPTVGSDTQYF.

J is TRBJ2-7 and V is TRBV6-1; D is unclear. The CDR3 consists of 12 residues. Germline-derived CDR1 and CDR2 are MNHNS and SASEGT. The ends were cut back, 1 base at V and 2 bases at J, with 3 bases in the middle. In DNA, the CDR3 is TGTGCCAGCAGTGAAGGGCCCTACGAGCAGTACTTC. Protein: CASSEGPYEQYF.

In DNA, the CDR3 is TGCGCCAGCAGGCTGGGACAGGGGAACACTGAAGCTTTCTTT. Translation gives CASRLGQGNTEAFF. V usage is TRBV5-1 and J usage is TRBJ1-1, with TRBD1 matching over 9 bases. V lost 5 bases and J lost 1; bases outside the gene matches: 3. Per the germline V gene, CDR1 is SGHRS and CDR2 is YFSETQ. The CDR3 is made up of 14 amino acids.

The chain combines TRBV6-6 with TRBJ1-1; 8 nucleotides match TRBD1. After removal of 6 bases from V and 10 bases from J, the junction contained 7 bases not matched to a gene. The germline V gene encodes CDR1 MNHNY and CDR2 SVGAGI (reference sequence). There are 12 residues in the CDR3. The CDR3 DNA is TGTGCCAGCAGCCTACAGGGGGGCCCAGCTTTCTTT. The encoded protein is CASSLQGGPAFF.

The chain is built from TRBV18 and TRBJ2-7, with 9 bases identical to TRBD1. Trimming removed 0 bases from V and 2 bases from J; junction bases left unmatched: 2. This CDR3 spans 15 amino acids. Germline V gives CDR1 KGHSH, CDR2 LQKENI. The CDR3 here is CASSPPTGGAYEQYF. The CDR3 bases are TGTGCCAGCTCACCACCGACAGGGGGTGCCTACGAGCAGTACTTC.

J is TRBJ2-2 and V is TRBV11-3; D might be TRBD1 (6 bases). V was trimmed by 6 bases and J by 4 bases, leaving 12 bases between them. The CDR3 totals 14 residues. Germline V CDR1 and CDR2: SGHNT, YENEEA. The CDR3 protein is CASSPGQSTGELFF. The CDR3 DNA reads TGTGCCAGCAGTCCCGGACAGAGCACCGGGGAGCTGTTTTTT.

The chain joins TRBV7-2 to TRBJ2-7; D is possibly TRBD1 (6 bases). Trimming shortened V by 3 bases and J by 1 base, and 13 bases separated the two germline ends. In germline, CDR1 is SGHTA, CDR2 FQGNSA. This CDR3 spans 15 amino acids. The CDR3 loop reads CASSFTADSSYEQYF. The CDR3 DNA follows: TGTGCCAGCAGCTTCACCGCGGACAGTTCCTACGAGCAGTACTTC.

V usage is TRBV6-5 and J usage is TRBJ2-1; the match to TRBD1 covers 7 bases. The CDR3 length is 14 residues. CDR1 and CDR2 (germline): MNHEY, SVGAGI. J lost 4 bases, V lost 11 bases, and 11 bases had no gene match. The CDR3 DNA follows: TGTGCCTCCGAAAGGGGGCAGGGTTACAATGAGCAGTTCTTC. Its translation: CASERGQGYNEQFF.

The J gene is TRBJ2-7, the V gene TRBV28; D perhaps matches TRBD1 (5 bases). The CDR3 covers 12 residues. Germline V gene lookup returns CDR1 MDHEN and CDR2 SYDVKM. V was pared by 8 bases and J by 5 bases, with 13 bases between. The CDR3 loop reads CASWARQNEQYF. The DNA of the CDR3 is TGTGCCAGCTGGGCGCGACAGAACGAGCAGTACTTC.

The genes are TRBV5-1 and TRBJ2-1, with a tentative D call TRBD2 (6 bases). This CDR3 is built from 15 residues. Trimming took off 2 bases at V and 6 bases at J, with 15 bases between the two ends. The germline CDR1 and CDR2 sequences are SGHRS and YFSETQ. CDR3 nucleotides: TGCGCCAGCAGCTTCGAAGCGGGTCTAGCCAATGAGCAGTTCTTC. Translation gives CASSFEAGLANEQFF.

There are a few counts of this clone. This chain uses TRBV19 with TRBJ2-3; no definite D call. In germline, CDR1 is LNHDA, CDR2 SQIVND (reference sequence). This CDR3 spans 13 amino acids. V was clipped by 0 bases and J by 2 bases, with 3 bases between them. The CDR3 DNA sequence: TGTGCCAGTAGTATAGACTACACAGATACGCAGTATTTT. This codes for CASSIDYTDTQYF.

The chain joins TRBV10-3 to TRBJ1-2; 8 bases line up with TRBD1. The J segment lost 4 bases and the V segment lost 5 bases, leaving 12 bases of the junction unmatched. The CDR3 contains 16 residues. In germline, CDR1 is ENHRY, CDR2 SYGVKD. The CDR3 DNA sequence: TGTGCCATCAGTACAGGACAGGGTCGATCAGTCTATGGCTACACCTTC. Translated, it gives CAISTGQGRSVYGYTF.

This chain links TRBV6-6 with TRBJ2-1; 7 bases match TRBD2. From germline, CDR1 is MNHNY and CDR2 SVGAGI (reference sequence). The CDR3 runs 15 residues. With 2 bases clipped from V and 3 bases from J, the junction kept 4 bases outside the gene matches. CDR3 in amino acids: CASSYAGEGYNEQFF. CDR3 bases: TGTGCCAGCAGTTACGCGGGAGAAGGCTACAATGAGCAGTTCTTC.